The 4 T cell receptor beta chains in this list originate from one sample, sequenced in a study of response to subunit inactivated influenza vaccine. A single record per CDR3 protein comes from TCRdb applying MiXCR to the RT-PCR reads. The sample carries 450,000 to 600,000 distinct CDR3 sequences, 7.6% recorded once. Here the sequenced sample was PBMCs from blood, taken around 25 months after vaccination. The receptors were gathered from a man between 45 and 75 years old who received an inactivated influenza vaccine.

This clonotype was recorded a few times. J is TRBJ2-6 and V is TRBV12-3 or TRBV12-4; 11 bases map to TRBD1. The CDR3 has 18 residues. With 2 bases clipped from V and 4 bases from J, the junction kept 7 bases outside the gene matches. In nucleotides, the CDR3 is TGTGCCAGCAGTTTAAGCGGACAGGGGGCGCGAGGGGCCAACGTCCTGACTTTC. This codes for CASSLSGQGARGANVLTF.

There are a few counts of this clonotype. The chain couples TRBV6-2 or TRBV6-3 to TRBJ2-1; TRBD1 matches at 10 bases. This CDR3 region has 17 residues. Germline values: CDR1 MNHEY, CDR2 SVGEGT. The V gene end was trimmed by 0 bases and the J gene end by 8 bases; junction bases not matched to a gene: 10. The CDR3 loop is CASSYSPGQGKSDEQFF. The CDR3, as DNA: TGTGCCAGCAGTTACTCCCCGGGACAGGGGAAGAGCGATGAGCAGTTCTTC.

This clonotype turned up a few times. This chain joins TRBV15 and TRBJ2-7; D call uncertain. V lost 0 bases and J lost 1, with 7 bases in between. Germline assignment: CDR1 LNHNV and CDR2 YYDKDF (reference sequence). The CDR3 spans 14 residues. In DNA, the CDR3 is TGTGCCACCAGCAGAGATCTCGGGTCCTACGAGCAGTACTTC. As protein: CATSRDLGSYEQYF.

The chain carries TRBV28 and TRBJ2-1; the D gene is possibly TRBD1 (6 bases). The CDR3 is made up of 15 amino acids. V lost 5 bases and J 4 bases, leaving 15 bases between the germline ends. Germline CDR1 and CDR2: MDHEN and SYDVKM. CDR3 coding DNA: TGTGCCAGCAGTCCCTCAGACAGGTTTTACAATGAGCAGTTCTTC. Its translation: CASSPSDRFYNEQFF.